Here is one TCR beta chain with its context. The record originates from a study of blood T cell repertoires in COVID-19. Study context: Acute and convalescent COVID-19 samples came from the United States, Italy and Spain.

CDR3 length: 17 amino acids. The germline V gene encodes CDR1 SGDLS and CDR2 YYNGEE. V dropped 0 bases and J dropped 6 bases, with 21 bases sitting between them. The repertoire was sequenced with immunoSEQ multiplex PCR; TCRdb's copy has only in-frame clones and lacks some. The sample has about 380,000 clones, around 89% seen once. The sample taken for sequencing was PBMCs or T cells enriched from blood (not recorded which). The chain couples TRBV9 to TRBJ1-1; no clear D gene. The sequence was obtained from a woman aged 18-29 years who had recovered from COVID-19. DNA of the CDR3: TGTGCCAGCAGCGTAGACCGGTCGGGCTCTGCGGGCGCTGAAGCTTTCTTT. It is translated as CASSVDRSGSAGAEAFF. The full variable domain, in which reference TRBV9 and TRBJ1-1 provide the parts outside the CDR3, is DSGVTQTPKHLITATGQRVTLRCSPRSGDLSVYWYQQSLDQGLQFLIQYYNGEERAKGNILERFSAQQFPDLHSELNLSSLELGDSALYFCASSVDRSGSAGAEAFFGQGTRLTVV.